The rows below give T cell receptor beta chains drawn from one sample of a study of shared clonotypes between healthy human individuals. Data came from immunoSEQ multiplex PCR; TCRdb stores just in-frame clones and leaves some out. Here the sample spans about 320,000 clones, around nine tenths being singletons. The sequencing input was memory CD8+ T cells sorted from blood. These receptors were collected from a man between 18 and 35 years old in good health. Both conserved end residues are part of each CDR3. Each record gives: J gene, D gene, clone size, V gene, CDR3 DNA, CDR3 protein. The D gene is left open where the match is weak. Clone sizes are given selectively: once, few, many, or a class where the clone is expanded.

>TRBJ2-7|-|once|TRBV9
TGTGCCAGCAGCGTAGCAGCGGGCTTTGAGCAGTACTTC
CASSVAAGFEQYF
>TRBJ1-4|TRBD1|-|TRBV28
TGTGCCGTCCAGGGACAGGGGGCGTCTAATGAAAAACTGTTTTTT
CAVQGQGASNEKLFF
>TRBJ1-6|-|-|TRBV30
TGTGCCTGGAGTGTTCAAGGAGACCGCCATAATTCACCCCTCCACTTT
CAWSVQGDRHNSPLHF
>TRBJ1-5|-|-|TRBV28
TGTGCCAGCAGTATTTTTGAGGGAAATCAGCCCCAGCATTTT
CASSIFEGNQPQHF
>TRBJ2-1|TRBD2|-|TRBV19
TGTGCCAGTAGTATACTTGGCGGGAGTCCCTCCTACAATGAGCAGTTCTTC
CASSILGGSPSYNEQFF
>TRBJ2-7|-|-|TRBV12-5
TGTGCTAGTGCTTGGGACCTCTCCTACGAGCAGTACTTC
CASAWDLSYEQYF
>TRBJ2-5|TRBD1|-|TRBV13
TGTGCCAGCAGCCCAGACAGGGGACAAACCCAGTACTTC
CASSPDRGQTQYF
>TRBJ2-7|TRBD2|-|TRBV9
TGTGCCAGCAGCGAGGGACTAGCGGAGTCCTACGAGCAGTACTTC
CASSEGLAESYEQYF
>TRBJ2-3|TRBD2|-|TRBV5-4
TGTGCCAGCAGCTTGACTAGCGGGGGAGGAGATACGCAGTATTTT
CASSLTSGGGDTQYF
>TRBJ2-7|-|-|TRBV14
TGTGCCAGCAGCCAAGTAGAGCCCTACGAGCAGTACTTC
CASSQVEPYEQYF
>TRBJ2-7|TRBD2|-|TRBV4-1
TGCGCCAGCAGCCACCGACTAGCGGGGGGCTACGAGCAGTACTTC
CASSHRLAGGYEQYF
>TRBJ1-5|-|-|TRBV6-1
TGTGCCAGCAGTGAATATAAAGGGGCCATCAATCAGCCCCAGCATTTT
CASSEYKGAINQPQHF
>TRBJ2-7|-|-|TRBV11-2
TGTGCCAGCAGCCTCGTCGCTATCTACGAGCAGTACTTC
CASSLVAIYEQYF
>TRBJ1-1|-|-|TRBV15
TGTGCCACCAGCAGAGATCTGGGGAATTCGGACACTGAAGCTTTCTTT
CATSRDLGNSDTEAFF
>TRBJ2-1|-|-|TRBV13
TGTGCCAGCAGCTTAGTCCCGGGGTGGAGCTCCTACAATGAGCAGTTCTTC
CASSLVPGWSSYNEQFF
>TRBJ1-3|-|-|TRBV5-1
TGCGCCAGCAACATACGGGGGATCTCTGGAAACACCATATATTTT
CASNIRGISGNTIYF
>TRBJ2-7|TRBD2|-|TRBV4-2
TGTGCCAGCAGCCAAGAGACCGGACTAGGTGGCTACGAGCAGTACTTC
CASSQETGLGGYEQYF
>TRBJ1-2|-|-|TRBV7-6
TGTGCCAGCAGCTTACAGGTTCAGGGTGGAGGCTACACCTTC
CASSLQVQGGGYTF
>TRBJ2-2|TRBD2|-|TRBV7-8
TGTGCCAGCAGCCTTAGACTAGCGGGGGATCACACCGGGGAGCTGTTTTTT
CASSLRLAGDHTGELFF
>TRBJ2-7|TRBD2|once|TRBV10-3
TGTGCCACCTCGGGAGGGGAGCAGTACTTC
CATSGGEQYF
>TRBJ2-7|TRBD2|once|TRBV11-2
TGTGCCAGCAGCGGGGGACTAGCGGGAGCCCTGTCCTACGAGCAGTACTTC
CASSGGLAGALSYEQYF
>TRBJ2-7|TRBD1|few|TRBV5-4
TGTGCCAGCAGCTTCCCGGACAGGGCCTACGAGCAGTACTTC
CASSFPDRAYEQYF
>TRBJ2-1|TRBD2|-|TRBV7-8
TGTGCCAGCAGCCGCGGACTAGCGGGGGGGTCCTACAATGAGCAGTTCTTC
CASSRGLAGGSYNEQFF
>TRBJ2-7|-|-|TRBV11-2
TGTGCCAGCAGCCCCGTGGGCGTTACCTACGAGCAGTACTTC
CASSPVGVTYEQYF
>TRBJ2-7|-|-|TRBV9
TGTGCCAGCAGCGTAGAGTCAAAAACAAGCTCCTACGAGCAGTACTTC
CASSVESKTSSYEQYF
>TRBJ2-2|-|-|TRBV28
TGTGCCAGCAGTTTTTCGGCACTCGACACCGGGGAGCTGTTTTTT
CASSFSALDTGELFF
>TRBJ2-7|-|medium-sized|TRBV7-9
TGTGCCAGCAGCTTAGGGGACACCGGCCCCTACGAGCAGTACTTC
CASSLGDTGPYEQYF
>TRBJ2-7|TRBD1|-|TRBV13
TGTGCCAGCAGCTTAATTGGGACAGACTACGAGCAGTACTTC
CASSLIGTDYEQYF
>TRBJ2-7|TRBD2|-|TRBV2
TGTGCCAGCAGGAGCGGGATCTCCTACGAGCAGTACTTC
CASRSGISYEQYF
>TRBJ1-2|-|-|TRBV27
TGTGCCAGCAGTTACCGATCTAACTATGGCTACACCTTC
CASSYRSNYGYTF
>TRBJ2-1|-|-|TRBV6-5
TGTGCCAGCAGTTACTCGGTCGTGGGGCTGGATGAGCAGTTCTTC
CASSYSVVGLDEQFF
>TRBJ2-1|-|-|TRBV6-5
TGTGCCAGCACTCCCGGGAGCGCCTACAATGAGCAGTTCTTC
CASTPGSAYNEQFF
>TRBJ2-7|-|-|TRBV9
TGTGCCAGCAGCGTAGCTACCGGAGGCGAGCAGTACTTC
CASSVATGGEQYF
>TRBJ2-3|-|-|TRBV4-1
TGCGCCAGCAGTTACGTTGGGGATACGCAGTATTTT
CASSYVGDTQYF
>TRBJ2-2|-|-|TRBV6-4
TGTGCCAGCAGTGACCTGCTGGGCTCGGAGCTGTTTTTT
CASSDLLGSELFF
>TRBJ1-4|-|-|TRBV2
TGTGCCAGCAGTGAAGGACGGAACGGTAATGAAAAACTGTTTTTT
CASSEGRNGNEKLFF
>TRBJ2-7|TRBD2|-|TRBV4-1
TGCGCCAGCAGCCACATTAGCGGGATAAGCTCCTACGAGCAGTACTTC
CASSHISGISSYEQYF
>TRBJ2-2|TRBD2|-|TRBV27
TGTGCCAGCAGTTTTATAGCGGGCAACACCGGGGAGCTGTTTTTT
CASSFIAGNTGELFF
>TRBJ1-2|-|-|TRBV13
TGTGCCAGCAGCTTAGGTCAGGGGACTACCTATGGCTACACCTTC
CASSLGQGTTYGYTF
>TRBJ1-1|-|once|TRBV9
TGTGCCAGCAGCCCGTGGACGGAGGACGAAGCTTTCTTT
CASSPWTEDEAFF
>TRBJ1-3|-|-|TRBV5-6
TGTGCCAGCAGCTTGGCCACATTCTCTGGAAACACCATATATTTT
CASSLATFSGNTIYF
>TRBJ1-2|-|few|TRBV11-2
TGTGCCAGCAGCTTAGGCATAGGGAGAGGTGGCTACACCTTC
CASSLGIGRGGYTF
>TRBJ1-2|-|-|TRBV30
TGTGCCTGGGGGAGTGACTATGGCTACACCTTC
CAWGSDYGYTF
>TRBJ2-3|TRBD1|-|TRBV4-3
TGCGCCAGCAGCCACCAAGGGGACAGGAACACAGATACGCAGTATTTT
CASSHQGDRNTDTQYF
>TRBJ2-7|TRBD1|-|TRBV11-2
TGTGCCAGCAGCTTTGGAAGACAGGGGGTCTACGAGCAGTACTTC
CASSFGRQGVYEQYF
>TRBJ2-7|-|-|TRBV15
TGTGCCACCAGCAATGGCCGCGTGGGAGTAAACTCCTACGAGCAGTACTTC
CATSNGRVGVNSYEQYF
>TRBJ2-5|-|once|TRBV21-1
TGTGCCAGCAGCTCAGGGCAGGGCGGGGCCCAGTACTTC
CASSSGQGGAQYF
>TRBJ1-5|-|-|TRBV27
TGTGCCAGCAGTTTCACAGGGTCGGCAGGACAGCCCCAGCATTTT
CASSFTGSAGQPQHF
>TRBJ1-2|TRBD1|many|TRBV5-6
TGTGCCAGCAGCTCCGGGACAGCCTATGGCTACACCTTC
CASSSGTAYGYTF
>TRBJ2-1|TRBD2|-|TRBV5-1
TGCGCCAGCAGCCCGGAGGCGGGAGGGGATTATAATGAGCAGTTCTTC
CASSPEAGGDYNEQFF
>TRBJ1-5|-|medium-sized|TRBV4-1
TGCGCCAGCAGCCTTCCGGACACAAACCAGCCCCAGCATTTT
CASSLPDTNQPQHF
>TRBJ2-3|-|-|TRBV5-6
TGTGCCAGCAGCATAAGCGGGCGGGGCACAGATACGCAGTATTTT
CASSISGRGTDTQYF
>TRBJ2-2|TRBD1|-|TRBV6-1
TGTGCCAGCAGTGAACAGGGGGTGAACACCGGGGAGCTGTTTTTT
CASSEQGVNTGELFF
>TRBJ1-1|-|few|TRBV7-2
TGTGCCAGCAGCTTTTGGGGGTCCCCGAACACTGAAGCTTTCTTT
CASSFWGSPNTEAFF
>TRBJ2-7|TRBD2|-|TRBV6-5
TGTGCCAGCAGTTGGGGACTAGCGGGAGCCTACGAGCAGTACTTC
CASSWGLAGAYEQYF
>TRBJ2-1|-|-|TRBV27
TGTGCCAGCAGTTTCTTGGGGAAATACAATGAGCAGTTCTTC
CASSFLGKYNEQFF
>TRBJ2-7|-|-|TRBV9
TGTGCCAGCAGCGCCGCAGCAAGCTCCTACGAGCAGTACTTC
CASSAAASSYEQYF